Described below is a single TCR beta chain sequence and its context. What it binds is not known. The data originate from a study of brain T cells in children with intractable seizures. The sequenced cases were selected for having the highest brain T cell transcript signatures. At least one anti-epileptic drug was given before surgery. Sequenced by immunoSEQ multiplex PCR; TCRdb stores in-frame clones only, minus some. The sample records approximately 110,000 clones, 85% to 95% being singletons. This CDR3 region has 14 residues. CDR1 is ENHRY and CDR2 is SYGVKD in the germline V gene. Trimming shortened V by 0 bases and J by 4 bases, and 7 bases separated the two germline ends. Study outcomes and limitations: Only CDR3 sequence similarity suggested viral specificity, without known HCMV serostatus. Pre-surgery blood may have been undersampled, hiding some clones.

This specimen was peripheral blood, taken at surgery. The gene calls are TRBV10-3 and TRBJ1-5; a possible D gene is TRBD1 (6 bases). The clonotype originates from a boy under two years old with hemimegalencephaly and intractable seizures. The CDR3 region is CAISESGQNQPQHF. The CDR3, as DNA: TGTGCCATCAGTGAGTCGGGACAAAATCAGCCCCAGCATTTT.